These 11 T cell receptor beta chains originate from one sample sequenced in a study of shared clonotypes between healthy human individuals. The data were produced by immunoSEQ multiplex PCR, yet TCRdb's version contains in-frame clones alone and is incomplete. Among 1 million to 1.2 million clones, approximately 80% were seen once, and the ten largest hold 0.7% to 0.95%. The sequencing sample was made of memory CD4+ T cells from PBMCs. Stated subset: CD45RA-negative fraction. The source is a man aged 18-30 years in good health. Some clones in this sample may be carry-over from other donors' samples.

The rearrangement uses TRBV6-1 and TRBJ2-7, with 7 bases matching TRBD2. This CDR3 is built from 14 residues. The V segment lost 4 bases and the J segment 2 bases; nucleotides outside the gene matches: 5. Germline values: CDR1 MNHNS, CDR2 SASEGT. This CDR3 is CASSVLAPPYEQYF. The CDR3 coding sequence is TGTGCCAGCAGTGTACTAGCGCCTCCCTACGAGCAGTACTTC.

This clone was seen only a few times. In the same sample, other DNA sequences code for this CDR3. The rearrangement joins TRBV5-4 to TRBJ1-4, with D perhaps TRBD1 (5 bases). The length of the CDR3 is 15 residues. Germline-derived CDR1 and CDR2 are SGHNT and YYREEE (reference sequence). The V end lost 0 bases, the J end lost 3 bases, and 9 bases lay between the germline ends. This CDR3 is CASSLGGTANEKLFF. The CDR3, as DNA: TGTGCCAGCAGCTTGGGAGGGACGGCTAATGAAAAACTGTTTTTT.

In regard to this clone: Other DNA sequences in the sample encode the same CDR3. This chain connects TRBV30 to TRBJ1-3; D call uncertain. The germline V gene encodes CDR1 GTSNPN and CDR2 SVGIG (reference sequence). The CDR3 sequence is 12 residues long. V was clipped by 2 bases and J by 3 bases, with 5 bases between them. The CDR3 sequence: CAWSWGGNTIYF. The CDR3 nucleotides are TGTGCCTGGAGTTGGGGTGGAAACACCATATATTTT.

This clone was found once. The chain is built from TRBV2 and TRBJ2-5, with TRBD1 identical over 10 bases. The trim removed 1 base at V and 7 bases at J, leaving 3 bases unmatched. Per germline, CDR1 SNHLY and CDR2 FYNNEI. The CDR3 length is 14 residues. The CDR3 DNA reads as TGTGCCAGCAGTGAAGGGGACAGGGGTGGGACCCAGTACTTC. This sequence encodes CASSEGDRGGTQYF. The full variable domain, in which reference TRBV2 and TRBJ2-5 provide the parts outside the CDR3, is EPEVTQTPSHQVTQMGQEVILRCVPISNHLYFYWYRQILGQKVEFLVSFYNNEISEKSEIFDDQFSVERPDGSNFTLKIRSTKLEDSAMYFCASSEGDRGGTQYFGPGTRLLVL.

The V and J genes are TRBV25-1 and TRBJ1-2; D gene uncertain. The germline V gene has CDR1 MGHDK and CDR2 SYGVNS. CDR3 length: 16 amino acids. Trimming cost V 3 bases and J 6 bases, with 20 bases left between them. CDR3 residues: CASSDSAWTSINGYTF. The CDR3 region has the DNA TGTGCCAGCAGTGATTCCGCCTGGACGAGTATTAATGGCTACACCTTC.

The V gene is TRBV5-4, the J gene TRBJ2-2; no clear D. CDR1 is SGHNT and CDR2 is YYREEE in the germline V gene (reference sequence). CDR3 length equals 16 residues. With 4 bases removed from V and 7 bases from J, the gap between germline ends came to 20 bases. CDR3 protein: CASSPRNKNNFGELFF. The CDR3 DNA reads as TGTGCCAGCAGCCCACGAAATAAGAACAACTTCGGGGAGCTGTTTTTT.

The chain carries TRBV15 and TRBJ1-5; 7 nucleotides match TRBD1. The CDR3 consists of 16 residues. The germline CDR1 and CDR2 sequences are LNHNV and YYDKDF (reference sequence). The V segment lost 1 base and the J segment 1 base; nucleotides outside the gene matches: 4. The CDR3 bases are TGTGCCACCAGCAGAGGCTCAGGGGGGAGCAATCAGCCCCAGCATTTT. As protein: CATSRGSGGSNQPQHF.

The chain combines TRBV9 with TRBJ2-7; 7 nucleotides align to TRBD1. The CDR3 covers 16 residues. Germline V CDR1 and CDR2: SGDLS, YYNGEE. The junction had 11 bases not matched to a gene; V was cut back by 1 base and J by 4 bases. CDR3 sequence reads: CASSVSVGTDSYEQYF. The CDR3 nucleotides read TGTGCCAGCAGCGTAAGCGTTGGGACAGACTCTTACGAGCAGTACTTC. The full variable domain, rest sourced from reference TRBV9 and TRBJ2-7, is DSGVTQTPKHLITATGQRVTLRCSPRSGDLSVYWYQQSLDQGLQFLIQYYNGEERAKGNILERFSAQQFPDLHSELNLSSLELGDSALYFCASSVSVGTDSYEQYFGPGTRLTVT.

The chain is built from TRBV11-2 and TRBJ1-2; perhaps TRBD1 as D (5 bases). The germline gives CDR1 SGHAT, CDR2 FQNNGV. Deletions cut 5 bases from V and 5 bases from J, with 24 bases between. The CDR3 is 17 residues long. The CDR3: CASSVDIGARVMYGYTF. The CDR3 nucleotides read TGTGCCAGCAGCGTGGACATCGGGGCCCGGGTGATGTATGGCTACACCTTC.

This CDR3 is CASSLEAGGIPYEQYF. The DNA for the CDR3 is TGTGCCAGCAGCTTAGAGGCGGGAGGGATCCCCTACGAGCAGTACTTC. V is TRBV7-9 and J is TRBJ2-7; 9 bases line up with TRBD2. The CDR3 has 16 residues. The ends lost 1 base at V and 2 bases at J; junction bases unmatched: 6. Germline CDR1 reads SEHNR; CDR2 reads FQNEAQ (reference sequence).

On this clone: One base separates it from a far larger clone, so it is likely a read error. The chain has TRBV6-1 and TRBJ1-1; D perhaps matches TRBD1 (5 bases). Germline CDR1 reads MNHNS; CDR2 reads SASEGT. CDR3 size: 14 residues. The CDR3 here is CSSSEVTGVAEAFF. The CDR3 bases are TGTTCCAGCAGTGAAGTGACGGGGGTAGCTGAAGCTTTCTTT.